The 27 T cell receptor beta chains below come from one sample, sequenced in a study of OX40 agonist ivuxolimab in advanced cancers. The table came from immunoSEQ multiplex PCR; TCRdb's copy has only in-frame clones and leaves some out. This sample has approximately 70,000 clones, with 86% found just once. This specimen consisted of CD4+ or CD8+ T cells sorted from blood, obtained in a trial of the OX40 agonist ivuxolimab. The receptor set was obtained from an adult with an advanced solid tumor such as melanoma, head and neck, liver or kidney cancer.

The rearrangement joins TRBV7-2 to TRBJ2-5; TRBD2 matches 10 bases. CDR1 and CDR2 from the germline V gene are SGHTA and FQGNSA. The V gene end was trimmed by 2 bases and the J gene end by 0 bases; junction bases not matched to a gene: 0. This CDR3 comprises 15 residues. The CDR3 loop is CASSLSGGDQETQYF. The CDR3 region has the DNA TGTGCCAGCAGCTTAAGCGGGGGGGACCAAGAGACCCAGTACTTC.

Of note for this clone: A read error is possible here, since a much larger clone lies one base away. The rearrangement joins TRBV11-2 to TRBJ2-1; D gene uncertain. Deletions cut 5 bases from V and 7 bases from J, with 18 bases between. This CDR3 is 15 amino acids long. In germline, CDR1 is SGHAT, CDR2 FQNNGV. For the CDR3, the DNA is TGTGCCAGCAGCCCTTATGACCCCATCCCAAATGAGCAGTTCTTC. Translation: CASSPYDPIPNEQFF.

The chain carries TRBV6-1 and TRBJ2-7; no clear D. Germline CDR1 is MNHNS and CDR2 is SASEGT. Deletions cut 2 bases from V and 3 bases from J, with 17 bases between. The CDR3 spans 16 residues. CDR3 bases: TGTGCCAGCAGTGAATACTTCCTGTCGGCTGGCTACGAGCAGTACTTC. This gives the protein CASSEYFLSAGYEQYF.

CDR3 residues: CASSLLGRETEAFF. The CDR3 DNA reads as TGTGCCAGCAGCTTGCTGGGCAGGGAAACTGAAGCTTTCTTT. J is TRBJ1-1 and V is TRBV5-6, with a possible D match to TRBD1 (5 bases). CDR1 is SGHDT, CDR2 YYEEEE, per germline. The V end lost 1 base, the J end lost 5 bases, and 12 bases lay between the germline ends. The CDR3 has 14 residues.

The rearrangement joins TRBV5-1 to TRBJ1-3, with 7 positions matching TRBD1. The CDR3 spans 16 residues. Germline V lookup: CDR1 SGHRS, CDR2 YFSETQ. Unmatched junction bases numbered 7, after V lost 4 bases and J lost 0 bases. As DNA, the CDR3 is TGCGCCAGCAGCCTGGGACAGTCCAACTCTGGAAACACCATATATTTT. Translating it yields CASSLGQSNSGNTIYF.

The chain is built from TRBV7-3 and TRBJ2-6; 8 bases are shared with TRBD1. This CDR3 is 17 amino acids long. Unmatched junction bases numbered 7, after V lost 6 bases and J lost 0 bases. Germline V lookup: CDR1 SGHTA, CDR2 FQGTGA. The CDR3 nucleotides are TGTGCCAGCAGGAGGGGACAGGACCCCTCTGGGGCCAACGTCCTGACTTTC. Protein product: CASRRGQDPSGANVLTF.

The chain is built from TRBV6-5 and TRBJ1-5; D is possibly TRBD1 (5 bases). CDR1 and CDR2 from the germline V gene are MNHEY and SVGAGI. This CDR3 is 14 amino acids long. Trimming cost V 6 bases and J 7 bases, with 16 bases left between them. The DNA of the CDR3 is TGTGCCAGCAGGAGTGGGTGGGGCGGGCAGCCCCAGCATTTT. Translation: CASRSGWGGQPQHF.

The V gene is TRBV4-2, the J gene TRBJ1-2; D is perhaps TRBD1 (5 bases). CDR1 and CDR2 (germline): LGHNA, YNFKEQ. CDR3 length equals 15 residues. The ends were cut back, 0 bases at V and 0 bases at J, with 8 bases in the middle. Here the CDR3 reads CASSQERGANYGYTF. DNA of the CDR3: TGTGCCAGCAGCCAAGAAAGGGGCGCTAACTATGGCTACACCTTC.

This chain connects TRBV19 to TRBJ2-7; D perhaps matches TRBD2 (5 bases). The CDR3 contains 13 residues. The germline V gene encodes CDR1 LNHDA and CDR2 SQIVND (reference sequence). Trimming left V 6 bases short and J 4 bases short, with 13 bases between. The CDR3 bases are TGTGCCAGTAGCCGGAATCGGGATTACGAGCAGTACTTC. Translation: CASSRNRDYEQYF.

The V gene is TRBV2, the J gene TRBJ2-7, with 7 bases matching TRBD1. CDR3 length: 16 amino acids. Per the germline V gene, CDR1 is SNHLY and CDR2 is FYNNEI. V gave up 6 bases and J gave up 5 bases; unmatched junction bases: 16. CDR3 DNA sequence: TGTGCCAGCAGAAACCCGACAGGGAGCTTGAACCACGAGCAGTACTTC. This sequence encodes CASRNPTGSLNHEQYF.

V is TRBV2 and J is TRBJ2-7, with a weak D call TRBD1 (6 bases). V was trimmed by 6 bases and J by 5 bases, leaving 17 bases between them. The CDR3 has 14 residues. Per germline, CDR1 SNHLY and CDR2 FYNNEI. The CDR3 bases are TGTGCCAGCAGCGACTTCACAGGGAACAACGAGCAGTACTTC. Protein sequence: CASSDFTGNNEQYF. The variable domain in full, with the rest retrieved from reference TRBV2 and TRBJ2-7, is EPEVTQTPSHQVTQMGQEVILRCVPISNHLYFYWYRQILGQKVEFLVSFYNNEISEKSEIFDDQFSVERPDGSNFTLKIRSTKLEDSAMYFCASSDFTGNNEQYFGPGTRLTVT.

The chain uses TRBV11-2 and TRBJ1-2; tentative D call: TRBD1 (5 bases). The ends were cut back, 0 bases at V and 2 bases at J, with 13 bases in the middle. Germline CDR1 is SGHAT and CDR2 is FQNNGV. The CDR3 runs 16 residues. The CDR3, as DNA: TGTGCCAGCAGCTTAGATGGGAACAGGCCCAACTATGGCTACACCTTC. Residues: CASSLDGNRPNYGYTF.

This rearrangement joins TRBV5-7 to TRBJ2-1; 9 bases line up with TRBD2. TRBV5-7 counts as an open reading frame of uncertain function. This CDR3 contains 14 residues. Trimming took 2 bases from V and 5 from J; bases not matched to a gene: 2. CDR3 amino acids: CASSFSGGHNEQFF. The CDR3 coding sequence is TGTGCCAGCAGCTTTAGCGGGGGCCACAATGAGCAGTTCTTC.

The chain employs TRBV18 and TRBJ2-6, with a tentative D call TRBD2 (6 bases). Per the germline V gene, CDR1 is KGHSH and CDR2 is LQKENI. Trimming pared 3 bases from V and 2 bases from J, leaving 8 bases between. This CDR3 is built from 15 residues. The DNA of the CDR3 is TGTGCCAGCTCACCTGGGGAGGCTGGGGCCAACGTCCTGACTTTC. It is translated as CASSPGEAGANVLTF.

The chain recombines TRBV6-5 with TRBJ1-1; TRBD1 matches at 9 bases. The V segment lost 7 bases and the J segment 6 bases; nucleotides outside the gene matches: 12. The CDR3 covers 15 residues. Per the germline V gene, CDR1 is MNHEY and CDR2 is SVGAGI. In DNA, the CDR3 is TGTGCCAGCACCACACAGGGGGCCCTCCCCGCTGAAGCTTTCTTT. Encoded protein: CASTTQGALPAEAFF.

The CDR3 reads CASSLATPGGTDTQYF. CDR3 sequence (DNA): TGTGCCAGCAGCTTAGCGACCCCGGGGGGCACAGATACGCAGTATTTT. The V and J genes are TRBV7-2 and TRBJ2-3; possibly TRBD2 for D (6 bases). Trimming pared 0 bases from V and 1 base from J, leaving 11 bases between. CDR1 and CDR2 from the germline V gene are SGHTA and FQGNSA. This CDR3 is 16 amino acids long.

The J gene is TRBJ2-2, the V gene TRBV9, with 10 bases matching TRBD1. The germline V gene has CDR1 SGDLS and CDR2 YYNGEE. V lost 4 bases to trimming and J lost 6 bases; unmatched junction nucleotides: 9. The CDR3 runs to 16 residues. CDR3 DNA sequence: TGTGCCAGCAGCCCGAGGACAGGGGGACTAGCCGGGGAGCTGTTTTTT. The encoded protein is CASSPRTGGLAGELFF.

The rearrangement joins TRBV7-9 to TRBJ1-4; D unclear. The CDR3 consists of 12 residues. V was pared by 1 base and J by 7 bases, with 4 bases between. From germline, CDR1 is SEHNR and CDR2 FQNEAQ (reference sequence). CDR3 in amino acids: CASSLEGEKLFF. Written as DNA, the CDR3 is TGTGCCAGCAGCTTAGAAGGTGAAAAACTGTTTTTT. Full variable domain (missing parts from reference TRBV7-9 and TRBJ1-4): DTGVSQNPRHKITKRGQNVTFRCDPISEHNRLYWYRQTLGQGPEFLTYFQNEAQLEKSRLLSDRFSAERPKGSFSTLEIQRTEQGDSAMYLCASSLEGEKLFFGSGTQLSVL.

This clone appeared a few times. The V gene is TRBV10-3, the J gene TRBJ1-2; 7 bases map to TRBD1. CDR3 length: 14 residues. From germline, CDR1 is ENHRY and CDR2 SYGVKD. Trimming removed 8 bases from V and 4 bases from J; junction bases left unmatched: 10. The CDR3 sequence is CAIWDSPYPYGYTF. The CDR3 coding sequence is TGTGCCATCTGGGACAGCCCATACCCCTATGGCTACACCTTC.

Only one count was recorded for this clone. The J gene is TRBJ2-7, the V gene TRBV7-9, with 8 bases identical to TRBD1. CDR1 is SEHNR and CDR2 is FQNEAQ in the germline V gene (reference sequence). CDR3 length: 18 residues. V shed 2 bases, J shed 6 bases, and the junction held 18 bases outside the gene matches. The CDR3 loop reads CASSLYVMSDRGESEQYF. The CDR3 DNA follows: TGTGCCAGCAGCTTATATGTAATGTCCGACAGGGGAGAGTCCGAGCAGTACTTC.

The V gene is TRBV7-9, the J gene TRBJ1-4; D not resolved. The CDR3 loop spans 13 amino acids. V shed 0 bases and J shed 6 bases, with 5 bases lying between them. Germline V gives CDR1 SEHNR, CDR2 FQNEAQ (reference sequence). CDR3 sequence: CASSLALDEKLFF. CDR3 in DNA: TGTGCCAGCAGCTTAGCGCTTGATGAAAAACTGTTTTTT.

This clone was picked up one time. The chain combines TRBV5-6 with TRBJ1-1; the D gene is possibly TRBD1 (5 bases). CDR3 length: 12 residues. Trimming shortened V by 4 bases and J by 6 bases, and 10 bases separated the two germline ends. Germline V CDR1 and CDR2: SGHDT, YYEEEE. CDR3 residues: CASSIGTAEAFF. The CDR3 DNA sequence: TGTGCCAGCAGCATTGGGACCGCTGAAGCTTTCTTT.

The V call is TRBV18, the J call TRBJ2-5; 8 nucleotides align to TRBD2. The J call may be mistaken, given a closer DNA end match to TRBJ2-7. Germline V gene sequence: CDR1 KGHSH, CDR2 LQKENI. CDR3 size: 12 residues. CDR3 nucleotide sequence: TGTGCCAGCTCGGGCGGGGGGCGCGAGCAGTACTTC. Translating it yields CASSGGGREQYF.

The V gene is TRBV19, the J gene TRBJ1-1; 8 bases fit TRBD1. Germline V CDR1 and CDR2: LNHDA, SQIVND (reference sequence). V shed 2 bases, J shed 3 bases, and the junction held 8 bases outside the gene matches. The CDR3 runs 16 residues. Here the CDR3 reads CASSILRQGFHTEAFF. The CDR3 DNA follows: TGTGCCAGTAGTATATTGAGACAGGGGTTCCACACTGAAGCTTTCTTT.

The rearrangement joins TRBV7-3 to TRBJ2-1, with 8 bases that match TRBD2. The CDR3 contains 15 residues. The trim removed 5 bases at V and 7 bases at J, leaving 10 bases unmatched. CDR1 SGHTA and CDR2 FQGTGA come from the germline V gene. The CDR3 sequence: CASSPRGSGVNEQFF. Here the CDR3 DNA reads TGTGCCAGCAGCCCCCGGGGTAGCGGGGTGAATGAGCAGTTCTTC.

This clone appeared a single time. The chain has TRBV5-1 and TRBJ1-2; TRBD1 aligns across 10 bases. The CDR3 covers 14 residues. Germline V lookup: CDR1 SGHRS, CDR2 YFSETQ. V was pared by 4 bases and J by 3 bases, with 3 bases of the junction left unmatched. The CDR3 nucleotides are TGCGCCAGCAGCCCCGGGACAGGGGACTATGGCTACACCTTC. Protein sequence: CASSPGTGDYGYTF. Using reference TRBV5-1 and TRBJ1-2 for the parts outside the CDR3, the full variable domain is KAGVTQTPRYLIKTRGQQVTLSCSPISGHRSVSWYQQTPGQGLQFLFEYFSETQRNKGNFPGRFSGRQFSNSRSEMNVSTLELGDSALYLCASSPGTGDYGYTFGSGTRLTVV.

The rearrangement joins TRBV7-6 to TRBJ2-7; 9 bases fit TRBD1. V lost 0 bases, J lost 2 bases, and 2 bases stayed unmatched. The CDR3 has 15 amino acids. CDR1 is SGHVS, CDR2 FNYEAQ, per germline. CDR3 sequence reads: CASSLAGTGTYEQYF. CDR3 in DNA: TGTGCCAGCAGCTTAGCTGGGACAGGGACCTACGAGCAGTACTTC.